What follows are 31 T cell receptor beta chains derived from one specimen sequenced in a study of cytomegalovirus exposure and HLA in healthy donors. PCR amplification relied on 60 Vbeta primers (plus 13 Jbeta primers). Method: immunoSEQ multiplex PCR; TCRdb's copy keeps in-frame clones and lacks some. Of roughly 120,000 clones listed, 60% to 85% were seen once; the top ten hold over 1%. The sequenced material came from PBMCs. The origin of the receptors is a human donor in good health.

The CDR3: CASSFGPGAVNQPQHF. The CDR3 DNA reads as TGTGCCAGCAGCTTCGGTCCAGGGGCTGTCAATCAGCCCCAGCATTTT. The chain recombines TRBV7-9 with TRBJ1-5; maybe TRBD1 (6 bases). The germline gives CDR1 SEHNR, CDR2 FQNEAQ (reference sequence). V shed 3 bases and J shed 3 bases, with 15 bases lying between them. The CDR3 sequence is 16 residues long.

The V and J genes are TRBV11-2 and TRBJ1-5, with D unclear. The CDR3 has 11 residues. In germline, CDR1 is SGHAT, CDR2 FQNNGV. With 5 bases removed from V and 9 bases from J, the gap between germline ends came to 8 bases. The CDR3 DNA is TGTGCCAGCAGCAATCGGGGGCCCCAGCATTTT. This translates into CASSNRGPQHF.

The genes are TRBV9 and TRBJ2-3; 7 positions agree with TRBD2. The trim removed 4 bases at V and 4 bases at J, leaving 9 bases unmatched. Germline V gene lookup returns CDR1 SGDLS and CDR2 YYNGEE. This CDR3 comprises 15 residues. The CDR3, as DNA: TGTGCCAGCAGCTTAAAAGCGGGGATATCAGATACGCAGTATTTT. It encodes CASSLKAGISDTQYF.

The J gene is TRBJ2-7, the V gene TRBV21-1; TRBD2 was called by the table and not checked on the DNA. TRBV21-1 counts as a pseudogene. The CDR3 extends over 16 amino acids. The DNA for the CDR3 is TGTGCCAGCAGGATCCACTGGCGGGGGGATGCCTACGAGCAGTACTTC. Protein sequence: CASRIHWRGDAYEQYF.

This sequence joins TRBV2 and TRBJ2-3; D remains unclear. This CDR3 contains 16 residues. CDR1 SNHLY and CDR2 FYNNEI come from the germline V gene. The ends were cut back, 1 base at V and 0 bases at J, with 11 bases in the middle. The CDR3 DNA follows: TGTGCCAGCAGTGAAGATGGGCCGTCTAGCACAGATACGCAGTATTTT. Translation gives CASSEDGPSSTDTQYF.

The rearrangement uses TRBV7-9 and TRBJ1-1, with 8 bases lining up with TRBD1. Unmatched junction bases numbered 15, after V lost 5 bases and J lost 7 bases. CDR3 length: 16 residues. Germline-derived CDR1 and CDR2 are SEHNR and FQNEAQ (reference sequence). CDR3 sequence: CASSPKAAGRGHEAFF. Here the CDR3 DNA reads TGTGCCAGCAGCCCCAAGGCGGCGGGCAGGGGGCATGAAGCTTTCTTT.

The V and J genes are TRBV11-2 and TRBJ1-2; D is uncertain. The CDR3 sequence is 11 residues long. The germline V gene encodes CDR1 SGHAT and CDR2 FQNNGV. Between the trimmed V and J ends, which lost 5 bases and 6 bases, there was a span of 7 bases. CDR3 bases: TGTGCCAGCAGCCCATCTAATGGCTACACCTTC. Translated: CASSPSNGYTF.

This clone came up a few times. Other DNA sequences in this sample translate to the same CDR3. The rearrangement links TRBV4-1 to TRBJ1-1, with TRBD1 as a possible D gene (6 bases). V lost 2 bases to trimming and J lost 1 base, with 14 bases between them. Germline V gene sequence: CDR1 MGHRA, CDR2 YSYEKL. The CDR3 has 16 residues. CDR3: CASSQLGQRGNTEAFF. In nucleotides, the CDR3 is TGCGCCAGCAGCCAACTCGGACAGCGAGGGAACACTGAAGCTTTCTTT.

This clone was picked up a small number of times. V and J are TRBV6-5 and TRBJ1-1; tentatively, D is TRBD1 (5 bases). CDR1 and CDR2 (germline): MNHEY, SVGAGI. Trimming pared 5 bases from V and 1 base from J, leaving 11 bases between. CDR3 length: 14 amino acids. The CDR3 nucleotides are TGTGCCAGCAGTACGGGACTCTCGAACACTGAAGCTTTCTTT. Protein sequence: CASSTGLSNTEAFF.

The chain couples TRBV10-3 to TRBJ1-4; D gene uncertain. The CDR3 spans 15 residues. The ends were cut back, 0 bases at V and 0 bases at J, with 5 bases in the middle. Germline assignment: CDR1 ENHRY and CDR2 SYGVKD. In DNA, the CDR3 is TGTGCCATCAGTGAGTCCACAGCAACTAATGAAAAACTGTTTTTT. It translates to CAISESTATNEKLFF.

The chain combines TRBV4-1 with TRBJ1-4; no reliable D call. V lost 1 base to trimming and J lost 0 bases, with 15 bases between them. Germline CDR1 and CDR2: MGHRA and YSYEKL. CDR3 length equals 18 residues. The CDR3 reads CASSQARRSLATNEKLFF. The CDR3 DNA reads TGCGCCAGCAGCCAAGCGAGACGTAGCCTAGCAACTAATGAAAAACTGTTTTTT.

This clone was counted a few times. This sequence joins TRBV6-5 and TRBJ2-5; tentative D call: TRBD2 (5 bases). Trimming took 8 bases from V and 5 from J, leaving 9 bases between them. CDR3 length equals 11 residues. The germline V gene encodes CDR1 MNHEY and CDR2 SVGAGI. Written as DNA, the CDR3 is TGTGCCAGCCAAGAGGGCGAGACCCAGTACTTC. This sequence encodes CASQEGETQYF.

In DNA form, the CDR3 reads TGTGCCAGCAGCCACCGGACAGGGGAGAACACCGGGGAGCTGTTTTTT. Translating it yields CASSHRTGENTGELFF. This chain links TRBV7-8 with TRBJ2-2, with 9 bases lining up with TRBD1. The CDR3 sequence is 16 residues long. Germline CDR1 SGHVS, CDR2 FQNEAQ. After removal of 5 bases from V and 1 base from J, the junction contained 5 bases not matched to a gene.

The chain joins TRBV19 to TRBJ1-2; 7 bases line up with TRBD1. This CDR3 has 13 residues. CDR1 LNHDA and CDR2 SQIVND come from the germline V gene (reference sequence). V was clipped by 3 bases and J by 6 bases; unmatched bases: 4. This CDR3 is CASSMGQTDGYTF. CDR3 sequence (DNA): TGTGCCAGTAGTATGGGACAGACAGATGGCTACACCTTC.

This clone was seen a few times. The chain is built from TRBV6-1 and TRBJ1-2; the D is unclear. Germline lookup yields CDR1 MNHNS and CDR2 SASEGT. The CDR3 has 12 amino acids. The V and J ends lost 6 bases and 7 bases respectively, with 12 bases between them. CDR3: CASSPRGFGYTF. CDR3 in DNA: TGTGCCAGCAGCCCCCGGGGTTTTGGCTACACCTTC.

This clone was seen a few times. CDR3 DNA sequence: TGTGCCAGTAGCCAGTCAGGGGGAGCTTTCTTT. Its protein product is CASSQSGGAFF. This chain connects TRBV19 to TRBJ1-1; 7 bases map to TRBD1. Trimming at V came to 6 bases and at J to 10 bases, leaving 5 bases not matched to a gene. CDR1 LNHDA and CDR2 SQIVND come from the germline V gene (reference sequence). This CDR3 has 11 amino acids. The whole variable domain, filled in from reference TRBV19 and TRBJ1-1, reads DGGITQSPKYLFRKEGQNVTLSCEQNLNHDAMYWYRQDPGQGLRLIYYSQIVNDFQKGDIAEGYSVSREKKESFPLTVTSAQKNPTAFYLCASSQSGGAFFGQGTRLTVV.

The chain employs TRBV7-9 and TRBJ1-5; 7 bases are a match to TRBD1. The CDR3 has 16 amino acids. V shed 2 bases and J 5 bases; nucleotides not matched to a gene: 9. Germline V gives CDR1 SEHNR, CDR2 FQNEAQ (reference sequence). CDR3 sequence reads: CASSLLGSQGDQPQHF. As DNA, the CDR3 is TGTGCCAGCAGCTTACTGGGGTCCCAGGGGGATCAGCCCCAGCATTTT.

The J gene is TRBJ2-3, the V gene TRBV5-1, with D possibly being TRBD2 (5 bases). This CDR3 is built from 17 residues. V lost 1 base and J 4 bases, leaving 19 bases between the germline ends. In germline, CDR1 is SGHRS, CDR2 YFSETQ. CDR3 in amino acids: CASSLTPGNRQPDTQYF. The CDR3 nucleotides are TGCGCCAGCAGCTTGACCCCCGGGAACCGTCAGCCAGATACGCAGTATTTT.

This chain connects TRBV15 to TRBJ2-7; possible D gene TRBD1, 5 bases. The CDR3 runs to 14 residues. V lost 1 base to trimming and J lost 6 bases, with 13 bases between them. Germline V gene data show CDR1 as LNHNV and CDR2 as YYDKDF (reference sequence). In nucleotides, the CDR3 is TGTGCCACCAGCAGAGCCGGACAAGGAGTCGAGCAGTACTTC. Protein sequence: CATSRAGQGVEQYF.

About this clone itself: This same CDR3 is encoded by further DNA sequences in the sample. The chain has TRBV5-6 and TRBJ2-3, with D uncertain. The V gene lost 4 bases and the J gene lost 1 base, with 4 bases spanning the gap. Germline V CDR1 and CDR2: SGHDT, YYEEEE. The CDR3 totals 12 residues. CDR3 nucleotide sequence: TGTGCCAGCAGCCCCGGCACAGATACGCAGTATTTT. Its protein is CASSPGTDTQYF.

A single count supports this clone. The chain is built from TRBV14 and TRBJ1-3; D ambiguous. Germline V gene sequence: CDR1 SGHDN, CDR2 FVKESK. V lost 4 bases and J lost 4, with 14 bases in between. The length of the CDR3 is 15 residues. The CDR3 loop is CASSPYGGEGNTIYF. DNA of the CDR3: TGTGCCAGCAGCCCTTATGGCGGAGAAGGAAACACCATATATTTT.

The genes are TRBV7-9 and TRBJ2-2, with D possibly TRBD1 on 6 matching bases. CDR3 length: 14 amino acids. V was cut by 9 bases and J by 6 bases, with 17 bases left in between. Germline values: CDR1 SEHNR, CDR2 FQNEAQ (reference sequence). In DNA, the CDR3 is TGTGCCAGTCGAGGGGACATTAAGCCCGGGGAGCTGTTTTTT. Its protein is CASRGDIKPGELFF.

The gene calls are TRBV5-1 and TRBJ2-3; a weak D match, TRBD1 (6 bases). Germline loops: CDR1 SGHRS, CDR2 YFSETQ. The CDR3 runs to 14 residues. V was clipped by 0 bases and J by 6 bases, with 11 bases between them. The CDR3 sequence is CASSLAGGMDTQYF. The CDR3, as DNA: TGCGCCAGCAGCTTGGCTGGGGGCATGGATACGCAGTATTTT.

The V and J genes are TRBV15 and TRBJ1-1; maybe TRBD1 (5 bases). The CDR3 runs 14 residues. Germline CDR1 is LNHNV and CDR2 is YYDKDF (reference sequence). V shed 2 bases and J shed 0 bases, with 7 bases lying between them. CDR3 sequence: CATSRRQLNTEAFF. CDR3 bases: TGTGCCACCAGCAGACGACAGTTGAACACTGAAGCTTTCTTT.

This sequence joins TRBV7-3 and TRBJ2-2, with 9 bases identical to TRBD1. V lost 2 bases, J lost 7 bases, and 5 bases stayed unmatched. Per germline, CDR1 SGHTA and CDR2 FQGTGA. CDR3 size: 15 residues. The CDR3 region has the DNA TGTGCCAGCAGCTTATCTGGGACAGGGATCGGGGAGCTGTTTTTT. Amino acid sequence: CASSLSGTGIGELFF.

This clone showed up just a few times. The chain has TRBV10-2 and TRBJ2-7; weak D call: TRBD1 (5 bases). Germline assignment: CDR1 WSHSY and CDR2 SAAADI. The CDR3 is made up of 12 amino acids. Between the trimmed V and J ends, which lost 4 bases and 6 bases, there was a span of 10 bases. The CDR3 sequence: CASSGLGREQYF. The CDR3, as DNA: TGCGCCAGCAGTGGTCTGGGGCGCGAGCAGTACTTC.

This clone occurred once. This chain links TRBV27 with TRBJ2-1, with 8 nucleotides matching TRBD2. This CDR3 is 15 amino acids long. Germline V gives CDR1 MNHEY, CDR2 SMNVEV (reference sequence). The V gene end was trimmed by 4 bases and the J gene end by 4 bases; junction bases not matched to a gene: 6. Here the CDR3 DNA reads TGTGCCAGCAGTTCCTCCCGACTAGCGTACAATGAGCAGTTCTTC. It encodes CASSSSRLAYNEQFF.

The chain is built from TRBV13 and TRBJ2-4; 12 nucleotides match TRBD2. This CDR3 has 17 amino acids. The germline V gene has CDR1 PRHDT and CDR2 FYEKMQ (reference sequence). V was pared by 5 bases and J by 4 bases, with 9 bases of the junction left unmatched. This chain's CDR3 is CASSGDGLAGIKNIQYF. The CDR3 coding sequence is TGTGCCAGCAGCGGGGACGGACTAGCGGGGATAAAAAACATTCAGTACTTC.

V and J are TRBV29-1 and TRBJ2-1; 7 bases map to TRBD1. V dropped 7 bases and J dropped 1; count of bases not matched to a gene: 10. Germline lookup yields CDR1 SQVTM and CDR2 ANQGSEA. The CDR3 length is 15 residues. CDR3: CSAARGRGSYNEQFF. Written as DNA, the CDR3 is TGCAGCGCCGCAAGGGGGCGTGGGTCCTACAATGAGCAGTTCTTC.

The V and J genes are TRBV19 and TRBJ2-3, with TRBD2 as a possible D gene (6 bases). This CDR3 comprises 16 residues. Trimming cost V 3 bases and J 1 base, with 14 bases left between them. CDR1 is LNHDA, CDR2 SQIVND, per germline (reference sequence). CDR3 sequence (DNA): TGTGCCAGTAGTATCCTCACGGGACTCGGCACAGATACGCAGTATTTT. This codes for CASSILTGLGTDTQYF.

This clone was counted a few times. This chain links TRBV28 with TRBJ1-1; D is unresolved. V lost 10 bases, J lost 3 bases, and 12 bases lay in between. CDR1 is MDHEN, CDR2 SYDVKM, per germline. The CDR3 runs to 12 residues. CDR3 bases: TGTGCCACCTCCCGCGCGCACACTGAAGCTTTCTTT. Its translation is CATSRAHTEAFF.